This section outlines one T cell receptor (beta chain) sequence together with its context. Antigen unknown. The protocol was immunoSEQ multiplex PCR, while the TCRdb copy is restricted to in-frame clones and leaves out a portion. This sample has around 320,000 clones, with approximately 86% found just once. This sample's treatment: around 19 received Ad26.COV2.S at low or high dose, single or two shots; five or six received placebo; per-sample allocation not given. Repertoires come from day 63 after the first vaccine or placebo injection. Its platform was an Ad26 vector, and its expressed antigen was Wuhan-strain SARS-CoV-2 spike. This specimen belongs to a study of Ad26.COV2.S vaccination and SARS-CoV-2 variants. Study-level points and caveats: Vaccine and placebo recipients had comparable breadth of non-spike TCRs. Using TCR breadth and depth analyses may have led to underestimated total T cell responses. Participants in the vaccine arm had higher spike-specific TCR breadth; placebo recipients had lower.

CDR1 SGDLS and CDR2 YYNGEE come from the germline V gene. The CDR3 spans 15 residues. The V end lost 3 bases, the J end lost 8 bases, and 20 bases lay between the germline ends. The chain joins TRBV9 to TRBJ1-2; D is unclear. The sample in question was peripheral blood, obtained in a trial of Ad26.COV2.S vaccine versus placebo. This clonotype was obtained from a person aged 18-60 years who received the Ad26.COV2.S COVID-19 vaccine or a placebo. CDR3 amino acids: CASSDLTATLGGYTF. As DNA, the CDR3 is TGTGCCAGCAGCGATCTTACAGCGACCCTGGGGGGCTACACCTTC.